The text below deals with one T cell receptor beta chain. V trimming: 0 bases; J trimming: 3 bases; junction bases outside the gene matches: 3. CDR3 size: 17 residues. The germline CDR1 and CDR2 sequences are SGHRS and YFSETQ. In the authors' methods: Amplifying reference gene primers gave estimates of nucleated cell counts. Assay used: immunoSEQ multiplex PCR; TCRdb lists only in-frame clones, some missing. The V and J calls and clone size are taken from that table; D and trimming were inferred from the DNA. The sample includes 65,000 to 100,000 clones, 88% of them seen just once. This sample was taken from a study of blood T cell repertoires in COVID-19. Study at large: Spain, Italy and the United States supplied samples that represented acute and convalescent COVID-19.

The specimen sequenced was peripheral blood. The TCR was taken from a woman older than 75 with acute or convalescent COVID-19. V is TRBV5-1 and J is TRBJ2-3; TRBD2 matches at 14 bases. CDR3 amino acids: CASSLGLAGGPTDTQYF. The DNA of the CDR3 is TGCGCCAGCAGCTTGGGACTAGCGGGAGGGCCTACAGATACGCAGTATTTT.